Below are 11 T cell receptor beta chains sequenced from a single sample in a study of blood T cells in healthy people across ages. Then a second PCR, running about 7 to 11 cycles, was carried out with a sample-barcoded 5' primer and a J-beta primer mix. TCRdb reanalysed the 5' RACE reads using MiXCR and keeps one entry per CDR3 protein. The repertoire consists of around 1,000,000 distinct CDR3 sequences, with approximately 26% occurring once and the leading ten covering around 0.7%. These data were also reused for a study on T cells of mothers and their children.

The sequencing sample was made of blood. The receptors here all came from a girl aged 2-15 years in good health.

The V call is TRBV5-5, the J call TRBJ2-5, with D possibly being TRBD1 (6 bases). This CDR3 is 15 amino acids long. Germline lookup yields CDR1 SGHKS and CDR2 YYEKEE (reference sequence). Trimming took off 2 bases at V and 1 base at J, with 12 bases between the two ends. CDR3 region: CASSFSVGAQETQYF. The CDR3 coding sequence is TGTGCCAGCAGCTTTAGTGTGGGGGCCCAAGAGACCCAGTACTTC. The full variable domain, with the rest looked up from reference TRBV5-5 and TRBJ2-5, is DAGVTQSPTHLIKTRGQQVTLRCSPISGHKSVSWYQQVLGQGPQFIFQYYEKEERGRGNFPDRFSARQFPNYSSELNVNALLLGDSALYLCASSFSVGAQETQYFGPGTRLLVL.

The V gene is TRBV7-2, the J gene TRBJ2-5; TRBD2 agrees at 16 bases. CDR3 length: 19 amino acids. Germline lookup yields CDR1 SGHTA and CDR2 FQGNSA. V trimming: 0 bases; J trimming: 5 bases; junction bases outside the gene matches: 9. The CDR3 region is CASSLAGTSGGARSETQYF. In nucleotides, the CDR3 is TGTGCCAGCAGCTTAGCTGGGACTAGCGGGGGGGCTAGATCGGAGACCCAGTACTTC.

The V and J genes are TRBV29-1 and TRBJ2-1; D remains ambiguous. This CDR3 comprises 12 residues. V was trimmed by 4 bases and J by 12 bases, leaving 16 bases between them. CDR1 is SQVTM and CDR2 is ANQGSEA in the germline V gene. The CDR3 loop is CSVAVLVDGQFF. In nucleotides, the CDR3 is TGCAGCGTTGCAGTACTCGTGGATGGGCAGTTCTTC.

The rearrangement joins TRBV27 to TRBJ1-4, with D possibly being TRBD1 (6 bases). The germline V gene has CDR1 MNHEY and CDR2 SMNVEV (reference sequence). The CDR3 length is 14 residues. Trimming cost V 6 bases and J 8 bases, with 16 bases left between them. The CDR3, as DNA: TGTGCCAGCAGGAAACAGGGAGGGGGGGAAAAACTGTTTTTT. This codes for CASRKQGGGEKLFF. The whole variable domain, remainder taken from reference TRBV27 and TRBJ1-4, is EAQVTQNPRYLITVTGKKLTVTCSQNMNHEYMSWYRQDPGLGLRQIYYSMNVEVTDKGDVPEGYKVSRKEKRNFPLILESPSPNQTSLYFCASRKQGGGEKLFFGSGTQLSVL.

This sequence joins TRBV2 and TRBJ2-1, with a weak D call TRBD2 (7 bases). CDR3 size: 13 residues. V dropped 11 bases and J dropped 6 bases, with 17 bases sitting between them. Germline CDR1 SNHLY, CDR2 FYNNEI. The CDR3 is CACVVGGGNEQFF. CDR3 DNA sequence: TGTGCCTGCGTCGTAGGGGGGGGCAATGAGCAGTTCTTC. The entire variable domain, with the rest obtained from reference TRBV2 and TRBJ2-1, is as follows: EPEVTQTPSHQVTQMGQEVILRCVPISNHLYFYWYRQILGQKVEFLVSFYNNEISEKSEIFDDQFSVERPDGSNFTLKIRSTKLEDSAMYFCACVVGGGNEQFFGPGTRLTVL.

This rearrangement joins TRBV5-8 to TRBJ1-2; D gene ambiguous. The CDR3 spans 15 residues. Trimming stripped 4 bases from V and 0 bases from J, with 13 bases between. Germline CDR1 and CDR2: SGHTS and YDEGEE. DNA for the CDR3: TGTGCCAGCAGCCATCGCGAACCCGCTAACTATGGCTACACCTTC. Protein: CASSHREPANYGYTF.

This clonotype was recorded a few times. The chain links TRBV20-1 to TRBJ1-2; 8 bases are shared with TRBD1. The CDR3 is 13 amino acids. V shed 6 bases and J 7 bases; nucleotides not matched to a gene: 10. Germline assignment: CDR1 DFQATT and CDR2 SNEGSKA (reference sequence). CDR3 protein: CSAISTGGVGYTF. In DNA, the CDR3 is TGCAGTGCCATAAGTACAGGGGGAGTTGGCTACACCTTC.

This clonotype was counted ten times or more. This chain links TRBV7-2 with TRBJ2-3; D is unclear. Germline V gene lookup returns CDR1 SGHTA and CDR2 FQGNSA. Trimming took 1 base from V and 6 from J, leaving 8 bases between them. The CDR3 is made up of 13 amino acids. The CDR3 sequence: CASSLGVTDTQYF. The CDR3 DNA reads TGTGCCAGCAGCTTAGGGGTGACGGATACGCAGTATTTT.

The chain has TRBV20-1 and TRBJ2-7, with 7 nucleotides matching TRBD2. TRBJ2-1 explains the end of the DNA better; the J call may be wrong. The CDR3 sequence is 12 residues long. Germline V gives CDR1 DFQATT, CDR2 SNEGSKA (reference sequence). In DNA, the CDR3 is TGCAGTGGGCTAGCGGTAGACAATGAGCAGTTCTTC. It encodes CSGLAVDNEQFF.

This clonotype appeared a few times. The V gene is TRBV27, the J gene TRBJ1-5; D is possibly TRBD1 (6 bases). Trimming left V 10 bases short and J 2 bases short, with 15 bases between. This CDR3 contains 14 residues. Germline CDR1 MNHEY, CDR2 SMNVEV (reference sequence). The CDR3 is CATSNRAGNQPQHF. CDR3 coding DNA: TGTGCCACCTCAAACAGGGCTGGCAATCAGCCCCAGCATTTT.

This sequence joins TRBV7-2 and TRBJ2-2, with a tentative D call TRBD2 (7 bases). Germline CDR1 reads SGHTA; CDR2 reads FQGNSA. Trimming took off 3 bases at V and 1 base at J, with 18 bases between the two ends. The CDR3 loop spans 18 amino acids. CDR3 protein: CASSFGFRGGKNTGELFF. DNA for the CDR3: TGTGCCAGCAGCTTCGGGTTTAGGGGGGGGAAGAACACCGGGGAGCTGTTTTTT.